The 6 T cell receptor beta chains below come from one sample, sequenced in a study of T cell clones after liver transplantation. Profiling relied on immunoSEQ multiplex PCR, and the TCRdb table lists in-frame clones only, not all of them. This sample has 93,000 or so clones, with about 86% found just once. The input for sequencing was CD4+ T cells from blood, taken approximately 50 months after liver transplant. These receptor sequences come from a human patient who received a liver transplant. The T cells may come from the graft donor.

There are a few counts of this clone. The chain has TRBV2 and TRBJ1-1, with no clear D. The CDR3 consists of 10 residues. Trimming pared 5 bases from V and 8 bases from J, leaving 6 bases between. CDR1 is SNHLY, CDR2 FYNNEI, per germline. Here the CDR3 DNA reads TGTGCCAGCAGTAGCAGAGAAGCTTTCTTT. It specifies CASSSREAFF.

V is TRBV10-3 and J is TRBJ2-7; no definite D call. The germline V gene encodes CDR1 ENHRY and CDR2 SYGVKD. V shed 5 bases and J shed 3 bases, with 20 bases lying between them. The CDR3 runs to 16 residues. CDR3 in amino acids: CAISNSGPHTFYEQYF. The CDR3 DNA sequence: TGTGCCATCAGTAACTCCGGGCCGCACACATTCTACGAGCAGTACTTC.

The chain links TRBV9 to TRBJ1-4; D gene uncertain. The germline V gene has CDR1 SGDLS and CDR2 YYNGEE. Trimming shortened V by 4 bases and J by 0 bases, and 10 bases separated the two germline ends. This CDR3 region has 15 residues. DNA of the CDR3: TGTGCCAGCAGCAGGGCGGCCGCAACTAATGAAAAACTGTTTTTT. Protein: CASSRAAATNEKLFF.

J is TRBJ1-2 and V is TRBV5-6; 8 nucleotides line up with TRBD1. V shed 0 bases and J 7 bases; nucleotides not matched to a gene: 5. The length of the CDR3 is 14 residues. The germline gives CDR1 SGHDT, CDR2 YYEEEE. The CDR3 DNA is TGTGCCAGCAGCTTGGGGACAGGGAGGATTGGCTACACCTTC. Its protein product is CASSLGTGRIGYTF.

The V gene is TRBV9, the J gene TRBJ1-1; D gene unclear. Looked up from germline, CDR1 is SGDLS and CDR2 is YYNGEE. The CDR3 sequence is 14 residues long. Trimming pared 0 bases from V and 9 bases from J, leaving 15 bases between. CDR3 sequence: CASSVGGVMAQAFF. The CDR3 nucleotides are TGTGCCAGCAGCGTAGGCGGTGTGATGGCCCAAGCTTTCTTT.

V usage is TRBV5-1 and J usage is TRBJ1-4; 10 bases map to TRBD1. CDR3 length: 15 residues. Germline CDR1 reads SGHRS; CDR2 reads YFSETQ. V was clipped by 1 base and J by 7 bases; unmatched bases: 4. The CDR3 nucleotides read TGCGCCAGCAGCTTGAGGACAGGGGGGAGTGAAAAACTGTTTTTT. This translates into CASSLRTGGSEKLFF.